This T cell receptor beta chain comes out of a study of OX40 agonist ivuxolimab in advanced cancers. Whole-study results and caveats: CD4+ and CD8+ T cells in blood underwent clonal expansion by week 6 at 0.1 to 3.0 mg/kg. Expanded peripheral T cell antigen specificity was not determined.

Trimming stripped 7 bases from V and 7 bases from J, with 12 bases between. The CDR3 runs to 11 residues. The germline gives CDR1 SGHTS, CDR2 YDEGEE. Of note for this clone: As yet, its antigen is unknown.

This table comes from immunoSEQ multiplex PCR, and its TCRdb copy is limited to in-frame clones, with some not included. The table has more than 50,000 clones, 85% to 90% seen once; the top ten hold about 12%. The chain has TRBV5-8 and TRBJ2-7; either TRBD1 or TRBD2 may supply D (5 bases each). This material consisted of CD4+ or CD8+ T cells sorted from blood, taken in a trial of the OX40 agonist ivuxolimab. The sequence was collected from an adult with an advanced solid tumor such as melanoma, head and neck, liver or kidney cancer. CDR3 sequence reads: CASLSGPEQYF. The DNA of the CDR3 is TGTGCCAGCCTATCGGGGCCTGAGCAGTACTTC.